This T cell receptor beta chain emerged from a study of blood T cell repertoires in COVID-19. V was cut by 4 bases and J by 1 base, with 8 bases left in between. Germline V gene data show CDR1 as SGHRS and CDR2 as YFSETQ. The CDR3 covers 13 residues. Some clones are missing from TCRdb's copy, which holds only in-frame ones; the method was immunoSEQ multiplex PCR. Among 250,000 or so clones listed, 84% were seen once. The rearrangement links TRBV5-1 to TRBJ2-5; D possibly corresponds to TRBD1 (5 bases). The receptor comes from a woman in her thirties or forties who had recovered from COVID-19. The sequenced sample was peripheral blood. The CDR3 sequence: CASSVTAQETQYF. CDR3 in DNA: TGCGCCAGCAGCGTGACAGCCCAAGAGACCCAGTACTTC. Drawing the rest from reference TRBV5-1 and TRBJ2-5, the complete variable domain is KAGVTQTPRYLIKTRGQQVTLSCSPISGHRSVSWYQQTPGQGLQFLFEYFSETQRNKGNFPGRFSGRQFSNSRSEMNVSTLELGDSALYLCASSVTAQETQYFGPGTRLLVL.